These 22 T cell receptor beta chains were all obtained from the same sample, sequenced in a study of T cell repertoires in cytomegalovirus infection. In TCRdb, the reads were re-called with MiXCR into one record per CDR3 protein. The table has hundreds of thousands of distinct CDR3 sequences, roughly 35% seen once. Sequenced sample: PBMCs. These receptor sequences come from a human donor in good health (CMV status not recorded). Some clones in this sample may be carry-over from other donors' samples.

Comments on this clonotype: This may be a read error: a much more frequent sequence differs by one nucleotide. The chain is built from TRBV7-3 and TRBJ1-5; D remains ambiguous. The CDR3 is 13 amino acids. In germline, CDR1 is SGHTA, CDR2 FQGTGA. As DNA, the CDR3 is TGTACCAGCAGCCTCTATGAGGGTCAGCCCCAGCATTTT. Protein: CTSSLYEGQPQHF. Together with reference TRBV7-3 and TRBJ1-5, the CDR3 gives the full variable domain: GAGVSQTPSNKVTEKGKYVELRCDPISGHTALYWYRQSLGQGPEFLIYFQGTGAADDSGLPNDRFFAVRPEGSVSTLKIQRTERGDSAVYLCTSSLYEGQPQHFGDGTRLSIL.

The chain is built from TRBV19 and TRBJ2-3; D gene ambiguous. The germline gives CDR1 LNHDA, CDR2 SQIVND (reference sequence). This CDR3 has 16 amino acids. Deletions cut 5 bases from V and 2 bases from J, with 17 bases between. In nucleotides, the CDR3 is TGTGCCAGTAGTCCCAGAAGGATAGTTTTCACAGATACGCAGTATTTT. This sequence encodes CASSPRRIVFTDTQYF.

The J gene is TRBJ2-7, the V gene TRBV12-3 or TRBV12-4; 13 positions match TRBD2. With V trimmed by 4 bases and J by 5 bases, 8 bases remained unmatched. The CDR3 is 16 residues long. The CDR3 DNA reads TGTGCCAGCAGTTCCTTACTAGCGGGAGGGCCCCACGAGCAGTACTTC. It translates to CASSSLLAGGPHEQYF.

This clonotype appeared a few times. The chain employs TRBV7-2 and TRBJ2-3, with D hard to call. This CDR3 spans 14 amino acids. V was cut by 0 bases and J by 4 bases, with 8 bases left in between. Per germline, CDR1 SGHTA and CDR2 FQGNSA. CDR3: CASSLAPPPDTQYF. CDR3 in DNA: TGTGCCAGCAGCTTAGCCCCACCCCCAGATACGCAGTATTTT. The whole variable domain, filled in from reference TRBV7-2 and TRBJ2-3, reads GAGVSQSPSNKVTEKGKDVELRCDPISGHTALYWYRQSLGQGLEFLIYFQGNSAPDKSGLPSDRFSAERTGGSVSTLTIQRTQQEDSAVYLCASSLAPPPDTQYFGPGTRLTVL.

The chain joins TRBV12-3 or TRBV12-4 to TRBJ2-3, with D possibly TRBD2 on 7 matching bases. The V and J ends lost 8 bases and 1 base respectively, with 22 bases between them. The CDR3 runs to 17 residues. CDR3 sequence reads: CASGKTGRGGGTDTQYF. CDR3 nucleotides: TGTGCCAGCGGGAAAACTGGGAGGGGGGGCGGCACAGATACGCAGTATTTT.

This chain links TRBV7-9 with TRBJ2-1; D perhaps matches TRBD2 (6 bases). Trimming stripped 3 bases from V and 0 bases from J, with 12 bases between. CDR3 length: 16 residues. The germline CDR1 and CDR2 sequences are SEHNR and FQNEAQ (reference sequence). CDR3 sequence: CASSFQTTSSYNEQFF. The CDR3 bases are TGTGCCAGCAGCTTCCAAACGACTAGCTCCTACAATGAGCAGTTCTTC.

The chain employs TRBV6-5 and TRBJ2-2; perhaps D is TRBD1 or TRBD2 (7 bases each). CDR1 and CDR2 from the germline V gene are MNHEY and SVGAGI. The CDR3 is 15 residues long. V lost 3 bases and J lost 3, with 11 bases in between. The CDR3 sequence: CASSYQGGDTGELFF. The CDR3 DNA reads as TGTGCCAGCAGTTATCAGGGGGGGGACACCGGGGAGCTGTTTTTT.

The rearrangement joins TRBV25-1 to TRBJ2-3; D perhaps matches TRBD1 (6 bases). Germline V gene data show CDR1 as MGHDK and CDR2 as SYGVNS. The germline V and J ends were trimmed by 4 bases and 3 bases, with 14 bases remaining between them. The CDR3 runs to 15 residues. The CDR3 is CASSARDTLTDTQYF. CDR3 sequence (DNA): TGTGCCAGCAGTGCACGGGACACTCTAACAGATACGCAGTATTTT.

For the CDR3, the DNA is TGTGCCAGCAGTCCGCGGACTAGTAGGTCCGATACGCAGTATTTT. Translating it yields CASSPRTSRSDTQYF. V gene TRBV27 combines with J gene TRBJ2-3; TRBD2 matches at 7 bases. Germline V gene sequence: CDR1 MNHEY, CDR2 SMNVEV (reference sequence). The V segment lost 5 bases and the J segment 6 bases; nucleotides outside the gene matches: 11. The CDR3 loop spans 15 amino acids.

Only a few counts were recorded for this clonotype. The rearrangement uses TRBV11-2 and TRBJ2-1; TRBD1 aligns across 10 bases. CDR3 length equals 14 residues. The junction had 5 bases not matched to a gene; V was cut back by 3 bases and J by 9 bases. Germline V CDR1 and CDR2: SGHAT, FQNNGV. The DNA for the CDR3 is TGTGCCAGCAGCTTGGGGACAGGGGCATCTGAGCAGTTCTTC. This sequence encodes CASSLGTGASEQFF.

This clonotype came up many times. The DNA for the CDR3 is TGTGCCACCAGCAGGTCCCCTAGCACTGGAAACACCATATATTTT. This sequence encodes CATSRSPSTGNTIYF. The genes are TRBV15 and TRBJ1-3; D is undetermined. V dropped 3 bases and J dropped 2 bases, with 11 bases sitting between them. Germline loops: CDR1 LNHNV, CDR2 YYDKDF (reference sequence). The CDR3 has 15 residues.

The table lists this clonotype with a few counts. The chain joins TRBV20-1 to TRBJ2-5; possible D gene TRBD2, 5 bases. CDR1 and CDR2 from the germline V gene are DFQATT and SNEGSKA (reference sequence). The CDR3 spans 14 residues. V lost 4 bases to trimming and J lost 5 bases, with 17 bases between them. CDR3 loop: CSAIIAASGETQYF. For the CDR3, the DNA is TGCAGTGCTATAATCGCGGCGTCGGGGGAGACCCAGTACTTC.

At least ten counts were recorded for this clonotype. The V call is TRBV6-2 or TRBV6-3, the J call TRBJ2-1, with 7 positions matching TRBD2. This CDR3 is 16 amino acids long. The ends lost 6 bases at V and 0 bases at J; junction bases unmatched: 8. Germline assignment: CDR1 MNHEY and CDR2 SVGEGT. CDR3 bases: TGTGCCAGCAGCCTACTACTAGCGATCTCCTACAATGAGCAGTTCTTC. It encodes CASSLLLAISYNEQFF.

Concerning this clonotype: A single base separates this from a much larger clone, so it may be a read error. The CDR3 spells CASSSPRHWEEIRSEKLFF. Written as DNA, the CDR3 is TGTGCCAGCAGCAGCCCCCGACACTGGGAGGAAATCAGAAGTGAAAAACTGTTTTTT. The rearrangement links TRBV28 to TRBJ1-4; the D is unclear. Looked up from germline, CDR1 is MDHEN and CDR2 is SYDVKM. The CDR3 extends over 19 amino acids. Trimming stripped 6 bases from V and 7 bases from J, with 30 bases between.

This chain joins TRBV5-4 and TRBJ1-2; no definite D call. CDR1 is SGHNT, CDR2 YYREEE, per germline (reference sequence). The V gene lost 0 bases and the J gene lost 7 bases, with 13 bases spanning the gap. There are 14 residues in the CDR3. The CDR3 DNA is TGTGCCAGCAGCTTGGCCAATGGGGTTGCTGGCTACACCTTC. Amino acids: CASSLANGVAGYTF.

This clonotype has only a few counts. The rearrangement links TRBV12-3 or TRBV12-4 to TRBJ2-5; 8 nucleotides agree with TRBD2. V dropped 5 bases and J dropped 5; count of bases not matched to a gene: 7. The CDR3 sequence is 14 residues long. CDR3 in amino acids: CASSISGAVETQYF. CDR3 DNA sequence: TGTGCCAGCAGTATTAGCGGGGCGGTTGAGACCCAGTACTTC.

A note on this clonotype: This may come from a read error, since a much larger clone is one base off. The chain carries TRBV7-3 and TRBJ1-2; tentatively, D is TRBD1 (6 bases). V lost 4 bases to trimming and J lost 2 bases, with 23 bases between them. This CDR3 region has 18 residues. From germline, CDR1 is SGHTA and CDR2 FQGTGA. DNA of the CDR3: TGTGCCAGCAGCTGGCTCCGGGACATGACTTCCCCAAACTATGGCTACACCTTC. Translation gives CASSWLRDMTSPNYGYTF.

This chain connects TRBV5-5 to TRBJ2-3; the D is unclear. The CDR3 consists of 15 residues. Germline V gene data show CDR1 as SGHKS and CDR2 as YYEKEE (reference sequence). The V end was cut by 1 base, the J end by 6 bases, with 15 bases between. Written as DNA, the CDR3 is TGTGCCAGCAGCTTGAGGGCCGATACGCAGGATACGCAGTATTTT. Its protein product is CASSLRADTQDTQYF. Together with reference TRBV5-5 and TRBJ2-3, the CDR3 gives the full variable domain: DAGVTQSPTHLIKTRGQQVTLRCSPISGHKSVSWYQQVLGQGPQFIFQYYEKEERGRGNFPDRFSARQFPNYSSELNVNALLLGDSALYLCASSLRADTQDTQYFGPGTRLTVL.

This clonotype has only a few counts. V gene TRBV19 combines with J gene TRBJ2-1; a weak D match, TRBD1 (5 bases). Germline V gives CDR1 LNHDA, CDR2 SQIVND (reference sequence). With 2 bases removed from V and 5 bases from J, the gap between germline ends came to 10 bases. The length of the CDR3 is 14 residues. In DNA form, the CDR3 reads TGTGCCAGTAGTATATCCTACAGGAACAATGAGCAGTTCTTC. This translates into CASSISYRNNEQFF.

This chain's CDR3 is CASKGSSNQPQHF. CDR3 coding DNA: TGTGCCAGCAAGGGGTCGAGCAATCAGCCCCAGCATTTT. V is TRBV19 and J is TRBJ1-5; possible D gene TRBD1, 5 bases. The CDR3 is 13 amino acids. Trimming removed 9 bases from V and 1 base from J, with 10 bases in between. The germline V gene encodes CDR1 LNHDA and CDR2 SQIVND (reference sequence). The entire variable domain, with the rest obtained from reference TRBV19 and TRBJ1-5, is as follows: DGGITQSPKYLFRKEGQNVTLSCEQNLNHDAMYWYRQDPGQGLRLIYYSQIVNDFQKGDIAEGYSVSREKKESFPLTVTSAQKNPTAFYLCASKGSSNQPQHFGDGTRLSIL.

Many counts were recorded for this clonotype. The rearrangement links TRBV4-1 to TRBJ1-4, with TRBD1 identical over 7 bases. The J segment lost 0 bases and the V segment lost 0 bases, leaving 19 bases of the junction unmatched. The CDR3 covers 22 residues. Per germline, CDR1 MGHRA and CDR2 YSYEKL. CDR3 DNA: TGCGCCAGCAGCCAAGATCTGTTTAACAGGGGCCTTATGGGGGCAACTAATGAAAAACTGTTTTTT. Protein sequence: CASSQDLFNRGLMGATNEKLFF.

The CDR3: CSARAPVSYNEQFF. In DNA, the CDR3 is TGCAGTGCTAGAGCTCCGGTCTCCTACAATGAGCAGTTCTTC. The chain couples TRBV20-1 to TRBJ2-1; D not certain. This CDR3 is built from 14 residues. In germline, CDR1 is DFQATT, CDR2 SNEGSKA (reference sequence). Trimming removed 1 base at V and 0 bases at J, with 7 bases between.